The 26 T cell receptor beta chains listed next were all sequenced from one sample in a study of shared clonotypes between healthy human individuals. Naive CD8 isolation took CD45RO-negative cells positively selected for CCR7 and excluded terminally differentiated effector memory CD45RA+ cells. Produced via immunoSEQ multiplex PCR; TCRdb's table is partial and in-frame only. This sample carries roughly 2.1 million clones, under 95% of them seen once, and the ten largest clones take about 1.8%. Sequencing was done on a sample of naive CD8+ T cells from PBMCs. These receptors came from a man aged 18 to 29 in good health. Some clones in this sample may be carry-over from other donors' samples.

The rearrangement joins TRBV15 to TRBJ2-7; D is undetermined. With 0 bases removed from V and 6 bases from J, the gap between germline ends came to 12 bases. The length of the CDR3 is 14 residues. Germline CDR1 LNHNV, CDR2 YYDKDF (reference sequence). The CDR3 DNA sequence: TGTGCCACCAGCAGAGATGGCAGTATCCGCGAGCAGTACTTC. Its protein product is CATSRDGSIREQYF.

The chain links TRBV7-6 to TRBJ2-3; the D gene is possibly TRBD2 (5 bases). The CDR3 extends over 15 amino acids. The germline CDR1 and CDR2 sequences are SGHVS and FNYEAQ. Trimming took 1 base from V and 1 from J, leaving 9 bases between them. CDR3 in DNA: TGTGCCAGCAGCTTAGATCCGAGGGGCACAGATACGCAGTATTTT. Encoded protein: CASSLDPRGTDTQYF. The whole variable domain, filled in from reference TRBV7-6 and TRBJ2-3, reads GAGVSQSPRYKVTKRGQDVALRCDPISGHVSLYWYRQALGQGPEFLTYFNYEAQQDKSGLPNDRFSAERPEGSISTLTIQRTEQRDSAMYRCASSLDPRGTDTQYFGPGTRLTVL.

The chain uses TRBV5-1 and TRBJ2-1, with 7 nucleotides matching TRBD1. With V trimmed by 0 bases and J by 1 base, 4 bases remained unmatched. Germline V gene data show CDR1 as SGHRS and CDR2 as YFSETQ. The CDR3 has 16 amino acids. CDR3 DNA sequence: TGCGCCAGCAGCTTGGGAGGGGGCACGTCCTACAATGAGCAGTTCTTC. It yields the protein CASSLGGGTSYNEQFF.

J is TRBJ2-7 and V is TRBV6-1, with TRBD1 identical over 7 bases. V lost 3 bases to trimming and J lost 1 base; unmatched junction nucleotides: 15. Germline loops: CDR1 MNHNS, CDR2 SASEGT. The CDR3 spans 18 residues. CDR3 nucleotide sequence: TGTGCCAGCAGTGATTCGAATTACAGGGGCGAAAATTCCTACGAGCAGTACTTC. Translated, it gives CASSDSNYRGENSYEQYF.

This clone was counted a single time. V usage is TRBV5-5 and J usage is TRBJ1-2, with D possibly TRBD1 on 5 matching bases. V lost 4 bases to trimming and J lost 2 bases, with 12 bases between them. This CDR3 spans 14 amino acids. The germline gives CDR1 SGHKS, CDR2 YYEKEE (reference sequence). CDR3 loop: CASSPTTENYGYTF. The CDR3 DNA follows: TGTGCCAGCAGCCCAACGACAGAGAACTATGGCTACACCTTC.

The chain uses TRBV7-9 and TRBJ2-1; 9 nucleotides align to TRBD1. Germline CDR1 is SEHNR and CDR2 is FQNEAQ (reference sequence). This CDR3 comprises 18 residues. V gave up 4 bases and J gave up 1 base; unmatched junction bases: 11. In DNA, the CDR3 is TGTGCCAGCAGCTCGCGGATCGAACAGGGGGCATCCTACAATGAGCAGTTCTTC. Residues: CASSSRIEQGASYNEQFF. The complete variable domain, with remaining parts taken from reference TRBV7-9 and TRBJ2-1, reads DTGVSQNPRHKITKRGQNVTFRCDPISEHNRLYWYRQTLGQGPEFLTYFQNEAQLEKSRLLSDRFSAERPKGSFSTLEIQRTEQGDSAMYLCASSSRIEQGASYNEQFFGPGTRLTVL.

This clone was observed a handful of times. The chain carries TRBV20-1 and TRBJ1-1; no definite D call. The CDR3 loop spans 8 amino acids. The germline V gene encodes CDR1 DFQATT and CDR2 SNEGSKA (reference sequence). The CDR3 here is CRALEAFF. Written as DNA, the CDR3 is TGCAGGGCGTTAGAAGCTTTCTTT.

This clone was seen only once. The chain couples TRBV7-9 to TRBJ2-7; 8 bases match TRBD1. The CDR3 spans 17 residues. Germline loops: CDR1 SEHNR, CDR2 FQNEAQ (reference sequence). Trimming at V came to 0 bases and at J to 5 bases, leaving 12 bases not matched to a gene. The CDR3 sequence is CASSLAWSVAGGDEQYF. The CDR3 DNA reads as TGTGCCAGCAGCTTAGCATGGTCGGTGGCAGGGGGCGACGAGCAGTACTTC.

The rearrangement joins TRBV5-1 to TRBJ2-2; the D gene is possibly TRBD2 (6 bases). CDR3 length: 12 amino acids. The V gene's germline CDR1 is SGHRS and CDR2 YFSETQ. V was clipped by 3 bases and J by 11 bases, with 11 bases between them. The CDR3 sequence: CASSSRDPELFF. DNA for the CDR3: TGCGCCAGCAGCTCGCGGGACCCCGAGCTGTTTTTT.

V gene TRBV19 combines with J gene TRBJ2-7; D gene ambiguous. Germline loops: CDR1 LNHDA, CDR2 SQIVND (reference sequence). Trimming took 5 bases from V and 3 from J, leaving 17 bases between them. The CDR3 length is 15 residues. The CDR3 bases are TGTGCCAGTAGTCGCAGACAAGGGTCCGACTACGAGCAGTACTTC. Translated, it gives CASSRRQGSDYEQYF.

The V call is TRBV27, the J call TRBJ2-2; no definite D call. Deletions cut 9 bases from V and 6 bases from J, with 23 bases between. The CDR3 is 16 residues long. In germline, CDR1 is MNHEY, CDR2 SMNVEV (reference sequence). Here the CDR3 DNA reads TGTGCCAGTGGGTCCGTTCGATCCCCTCTGTCCGGGGAGCTGTTTTTT. It encodes CASGSVRSPLSGELFF.

The chain is built from TRBV11-2 and TRBJ2-5; 13 positions agree with TRBD2. The length of the CDR3 is 17 residues. V shed 0 bases and J 5 bases; nucleotides not matched to a gene: 6. Germline loops: CDR1 SGHAT, CDR2 FQNNGV. The CDR3 region is CASSLDILAGGLETQYF. The CDR3 DNA follows: TGTGCCAGCAGCTTAGACATACTAGCGGGAGGGCTGGAGACCCAGTACTTC.

The chain recombines TRBV6-5 with TRBJ1-1, with TRBD1 matching over 8 bases. J was trimmed by 1 base and V by 6 bases; bases with no gene match: 4. The CDR3 contains 14 residues. Per germline, CDR1 MNHEY and CDR2 SVGAGI. The CDR3 DNA follows: TGTGCCAGCAGCCAAGGACAGGGGAACACTGAAGCTTTCTTT. Protein product: CASSQGQGNTEAFF.

The rearrangement links TRBV28 to TRBJ2-7; D is ambiguous. Trimming removed 0 bases at V and 1 base at J, with 13 bases between. Germline V gene lookup returns CDR1 MDHEN and CDR2 SYDVKM. This CDR3 has 16 residues. CDR3 DNA sequence: TGTGCCAGCAGTTTATGGGGTCGGCCCCCTTCCTACGAGCAGTACTTC. Its protein is CASSLWGRPPSYEQYF.

The chain joins TRBV27 to TRBJ2-1; D is undetermined. The germline gives CDR1 MNHEY, CDR2 SMNVEV (reference sequence). The CDR3 is 13 amino acids. Trimming cost V 1 base and J 7 bases, with 8 bases left between them. This CDR3 reads CASSLFSANEQFF. CDR3 DNA: TGTGCCAGCAGTTTATTCTCAGCGAATGAGCAGTTCTTC.

CDR3 sequence (DNA): TGCGCCAGCAGCCAAGTGGCGGGCAGGAGTGGGGAAAAACTGTTTTTT. Translating it yields CASSQVAGRSGEKLFF. The chain has TRBV4-1 and TRBJ1-4; D call uncertain. The germline V gene has CDR1 MGHRA and CDR2 YSYEKL. The CDR3 length is 16 residues. V lost 1 base, J lost 8 bases, and 17 bases lay in between.

The chain uses TRBV6-1 and TRBJ2-1, with 10 bases aligning to TRBD1. Trimming removed 3 bases from V and 5 bases from J; junction bases left unmatched: 1. The CDR3 consists of 14 residues. Germline V CDR1 and CDR2: MNHNS, SASEGT. Here the CDR3 reads CASSDGTGDNEQFF. The CDR3 nucleotides are TGTGCCAGCAGTGACGGGACAGGGGACAATGAGCAGTTCTTC.

The chain joins TRBV15 to TRBJ2-1; D is unclear. In germline, CDR1 is LNHNV, CDR2 YYDKDF (reference sequence). Trimming took off 3 bases at V and 1 base at J, with 10 bases between the two ends. The length of the CDR3 is 15 residues. The CDR3 loop is CATSSIVTSYNEQFF. CDR3 nucleotides: TGTGCCACCAGCAGTATAGTGACGTCCTACAATGAGCAGTTCTTC.

The V gene is TRBV27, the J gene TRBJ2-2; either TRBD1 or TRBD2 may supply D (5 bases each). Trimming pared 4 bases from V and 1 base from J, leaving 10 bases between. CDR1 is MNHEY and CDR2 is SMNVEV in the germline V gene (reference sequence). This CDR3 region has 15 residues. The CDR3 nucleotides read TGTGCCAGCAGTTCGGGGCCTAGGAACACCGGGGAGCTGTTTTTT. Its translation: CASSSGPRNTGELFF.

This sequence joins TRBV6-5 and TRBJ2-7; a possible D gene is TRBD2 (5 bases). Trimming shortened V by 7 bases and J by 0 bases, and 13 bases separated the two germline ends. This CDR3 has 14 residues. Germline values: CDR1 MNHEY, CDR2 SVGAGI. CDR3 in amino acids: CASKDPGSSYEQYF. In DNA form, the CDR3 reads TGTGCCAGCAAAGACCCGGGGAGCTCCTACGAGCAGTACTTC.

The rearrangement joins TRBV7-9 to TRBJ2-2, with 7 bases that match TRBD2. CDR3 length equals 16 residues. The trim removed 6 bases at V and 6 bases at J, leaving 13 bases unmatched. Germline CDR1 reads SEHNR; CDR2 reads FQNEAQ (reference sequence). In nucleotides, the CDR3 is TGTGCCAGCAGGCCAAACCGGGGGAGGGCCGCCGGGGAGCTGTTTTTT. Amino acid sequence: CASRPNRGRAAGELFF.

This chain joins TRBV27 and TRBJ1-1, with a possible D match to TRBD1 (5 bases). Germline-derived CDR1 and CDR2 are MNHEY and SMNVEV (reference sequence). Trimming took off 4 bases at V and 4 bases at J, with 13 bases between the two ends. CDR3 length: 14 amino acids. CDR3 DNA: TGTGCCAGCAGTTGGGGATGGGGGAGCACTGAAGCTTTCTTT. Its translation: CASSWGWGSTEAFF.

This chain links TRBV27 with TRBJ2-7; TRBD2 matches 12 bases. From germline, CDR1 is MNHEY and CDR2 SMNVEV (reference sequence). The CDR3 is 16 amino acids. Trimming removed 4 bases from V and 0 bases from J; junction bases left unmatched: 4. The CDR3 sequence: CASSSMTSGSSYEQYF. Written as DNA, the CDR3 is TGTGCCAGCAGTTCTATGACTAGCGGGAGCTCCTACGAGCAGTACTTC.

This rearrangement joins TRBV7-8 to TRBJ2-1; 7 positions match TRBD2. The CDR3 runs to 16 residues. The V segment lost 0 bases and the J segment 4 bases; nucleotides outside the gene matches: 6. Germline V lookup: CDR1 SGHVS, CDR2 FQNEAQ. The CDR3 spells CASSLARLAAYNEQFF. DNA for the CDR3: TGTGCCAGCAGCTTAGCGCGGCTAGCGGCATACAATGAGCAGTTCTTC.

CDR3 sequence: CASSVSLVTDTQYF. CDR3 in DNA: TGTGCCAGCAGTGTTTCCCTAGTCACAGATACGCAGTATTTT. The chain is built from TRBV2 and TRBJ2-3, with D unresolved. V was cut by 4 bases and J by 2 bases, with 10 bases left in between. From germline, CDR1 is SNHLY and CDR2 FYNNEI. The CDR3 loop spans 14 amino acids. Combining the CDR3 with reference TRBV2 and TRBJ2-3 gives the whole variable domain EPEVTQTPSHQVTQMGQEVILRCVPISNHLYFYWYRQILGQKVEFLVSFYNNEISEKSEIFDDQFSVERPDGSNFTLKIRSTKLEDSAMYFCASSVSLVTDTQYFGPGTRLTVL.

The rearrangement uses TRBV6-1 and TRBJ1-1; TRBD1 matches at 7 bases. Looked up from germline, CDR1 is MNHNS and CDR2 is SASEGT. V lost 3 bases and J lost 5; bases outside the gene matches: 6. The CDR3 spans 14 residues. CDR3 sequence (DNA): TGTGCCAGCAGTGACCGACAGGGAGGAACTGAAGCTTTCTTT. The encoded protein is CASSDRQGGTEAFF.